This T cell receptor (beta chain) was identified during a study of T cells in Graves' hyperthyroidism and ophthalmopathy (dated by TCRdb to between 2018 and 2020). Concerning the study at large: To identify TCR V-J signatures that set the groups apart, the researchers used a discovery cohort of 90 to 100 patients, made up of around 40 with Graves' ophthalmopathy and approximately 57 with stable Graves' hyperthyroidism. Once sampling was done, hyperthyroidism patients were given methimazole at a starting dose of 30 mg daily, whereas ophthalmopathy patients were given high-dose intravenous methylprednisolone. The roughly 90 discovery patients were divided at random into training and test sets in a 7:3 ratio. The paper describes TCR Vbeta CDR3 sequencing of around 130 peripheral blood samples, made up of 43 ophthalmopathy patients, 70 to 80 hyperthyroidism patients and approximately 17 progressor patients. In addition, the study compared T-cell repertoires in thyroid tissue and in blood from a handful of Graves' hyperthyroidism patients. Prospective prediction of ophthalmopathy was tested in an independent validation cohort consisting of under 20 hyperthyroidism patients and approximately 16 patients who later progressed to ophthalmopathy.

Any patient with an uncontrolled infection, another autoimmune disease, pregnancy or lactation was excluded. Diagnoses were based on clinical symptoms, serum thyroxine and TRAb, thyroid ultrasound and orbital computed tomography. Total RNA was extracted using Trizol reagent, and RNA quality was assessed on an Agilent 2100 Bioanalyzer. CDR1 and CDR2 are read off the germline V gene (reference sequence) as LNHNV and YYDKDF. V was cut back by 0 bases and J by 4 bases, leaving a gap of 12 bases between them. The CDR3 runs 15 amino acids, cysteine and phenylalanine included. Just the 45-base CDR3 DNA is kept, in frame starting at base 1. What the study reported, not specific to this receptor: Sample size was not statistically predetermined, and investigators were not blinded to group allocation. A 13 V-J signature model separated ophthalmopathy from stable hyperthyroidism, with approximately 87% sensitivity and 81% to 83% specificity in cross-validation and 80%/75% in testing. During validation, the model predicted progression to ophthalmopathy a median of around six months ahead of onset, with more than 55% sensitivity and about 72% specificity. Most expanded thyroid clonotypes (frequency above 0.001) were also detected in blood, a finding suggesting that blood repertoires may reflect thyroid immune responses.

This clonotype was recorded many times. No antigen is known for it. No base qualities exist here, and no much larger clone lies one base off it. The TCR beta CDR3 regions were amplified from RNA transcripts. The TCR CDR3 was subjected to a first round of RT-PCR using the HTBI primer set and the Qiagen OneStep RT-PCR kit. A second multiplex PCR round built the libraries, followed by size selection and purification. Paired-end sequencing of the libraries was performed with 100 bp reads on an Illumina HiSeq2000. From the authors' description of their analysis: SOAPnuke was used to process the raw data, with reads discarded if the reads contained adapters or uncalled bases, had a mean Phred below 15, or lacked an exact constant-primer or identifier match. High-quality paired reads were merged with COPE v1.2.5, and unique nucleotide sequences were defined as clonotypes. MiTCR v1.1 was used to align clonotypes to the IMGT TRBV, TRBD and TRBJ reference segments. Analysis was restricted to V-J combinations with a frequency above 0.0001, which covered roughly 99% of repertoires. A TCS score was defined as the ratio of F50 (clonal expansion) to E x V (chaos), with BLOSUM62-based TCRdist applied between CDR3 peptides within each V-J. Welch's t-statistics and random forest reduced 500 to 550 V-J features to 10 to 15, which were used in a naive Bayes classifier (R e1071). Thyroid-blood repertoire similarity was quantified with the Morisita-Horn index. Starting from the raw public reads, TCRdb applied fastp trimming at Q25, assembled clones with MiXCR and retained in-frame beta chains. Identical CDR3 proteins give one entry, which carries the most common genes and DNA. TCRdb assigned the V and J calls; the authors' analysis was not used. Here the sample has hundreds of thousands of distinct CDR3 sequences; roughly 46% occur a single time. The ten largest clones add up to roughly 7.2% of the sample.

This sequence originates from an adult man with Graves' disease, either hyperthyroidism or ophthalmopathy (not recorded which). The V and J segments used are TRBV15 and TRBJ1-2; no D gene can be assigned with confidence. Sequenced input: peripheral blood or thyroid tissue (not recorded which). The CDR3 protein: CATSRDRSGSYGYTF. The DNA reads as follows: TGTGCCACCAGCAGAGATCGGTCCGGGTCCTATGGCTACACCTTC. Full variable domain (CDR3 extended with the reference TRBV15 and TRBJ1-2 proteins): DAMVIQNPRYQVTQFGKPVTLSCSQTLNHNVMYWYQQKSSQAPKLLFHYYDKDFNNEADTPDNFQSRRPNTSFCFLDIRSPGLGDTAMYLCATSRDRSGSYGYTFGSGTRLTVV.